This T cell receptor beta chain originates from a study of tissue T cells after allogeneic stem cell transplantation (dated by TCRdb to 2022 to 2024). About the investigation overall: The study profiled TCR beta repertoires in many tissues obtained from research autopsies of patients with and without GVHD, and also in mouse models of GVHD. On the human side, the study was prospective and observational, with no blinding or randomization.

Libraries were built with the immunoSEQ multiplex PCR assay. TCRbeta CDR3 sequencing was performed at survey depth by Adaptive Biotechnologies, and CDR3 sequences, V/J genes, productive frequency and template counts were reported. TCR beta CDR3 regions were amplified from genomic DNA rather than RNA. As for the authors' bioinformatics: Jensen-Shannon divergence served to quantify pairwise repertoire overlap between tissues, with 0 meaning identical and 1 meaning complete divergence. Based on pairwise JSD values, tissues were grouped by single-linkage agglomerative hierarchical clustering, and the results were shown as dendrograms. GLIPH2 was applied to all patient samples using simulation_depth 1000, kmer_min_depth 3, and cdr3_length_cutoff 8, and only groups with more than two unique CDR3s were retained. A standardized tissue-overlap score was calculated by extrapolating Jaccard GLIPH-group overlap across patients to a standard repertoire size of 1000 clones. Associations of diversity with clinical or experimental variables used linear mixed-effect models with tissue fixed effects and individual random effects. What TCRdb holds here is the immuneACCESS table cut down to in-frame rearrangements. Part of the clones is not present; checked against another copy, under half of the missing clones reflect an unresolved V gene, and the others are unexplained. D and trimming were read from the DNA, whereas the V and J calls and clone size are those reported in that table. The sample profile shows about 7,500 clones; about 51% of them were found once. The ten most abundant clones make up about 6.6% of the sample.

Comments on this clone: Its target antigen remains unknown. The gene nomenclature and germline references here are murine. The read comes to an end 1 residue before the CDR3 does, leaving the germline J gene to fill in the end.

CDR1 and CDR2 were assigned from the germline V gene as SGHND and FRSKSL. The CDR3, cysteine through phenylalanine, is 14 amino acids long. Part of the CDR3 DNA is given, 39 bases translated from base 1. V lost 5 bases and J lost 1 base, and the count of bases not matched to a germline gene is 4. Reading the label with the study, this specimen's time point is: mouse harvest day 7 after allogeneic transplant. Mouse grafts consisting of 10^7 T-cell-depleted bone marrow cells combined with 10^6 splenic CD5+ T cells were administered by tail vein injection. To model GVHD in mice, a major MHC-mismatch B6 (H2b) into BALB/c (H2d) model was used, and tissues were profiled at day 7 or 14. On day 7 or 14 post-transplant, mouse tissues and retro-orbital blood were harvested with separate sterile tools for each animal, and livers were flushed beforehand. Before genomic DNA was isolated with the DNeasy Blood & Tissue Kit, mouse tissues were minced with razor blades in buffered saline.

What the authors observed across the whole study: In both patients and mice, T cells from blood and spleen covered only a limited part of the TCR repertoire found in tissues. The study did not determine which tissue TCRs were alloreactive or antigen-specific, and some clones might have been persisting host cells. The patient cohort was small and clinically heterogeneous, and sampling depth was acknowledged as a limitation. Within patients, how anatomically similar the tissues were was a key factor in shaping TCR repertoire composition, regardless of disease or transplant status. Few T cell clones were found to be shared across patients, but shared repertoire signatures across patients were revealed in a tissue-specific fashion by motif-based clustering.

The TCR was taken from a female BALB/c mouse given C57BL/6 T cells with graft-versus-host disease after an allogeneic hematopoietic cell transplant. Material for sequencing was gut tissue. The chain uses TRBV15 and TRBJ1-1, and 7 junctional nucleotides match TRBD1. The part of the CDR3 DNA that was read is TGTGCCAGCAGTCTGACAGGGAGAAACACAGAAGTCTTC. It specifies CASSLTGRNTEVF. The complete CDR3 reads CASSLTGRNTEVFF.